This entry lists 20 T cell receptor beta chains sequenced from one sample in a study of shared clonotypes between healthy human individuals. The assay was immunoSEQ multiplex PCR, and TCRdb's table has in-frame clones only and misses some. The table lists under 1,100,000 clones, approximately 78% of them singletons, with 0.55% to 0.7% in the top ten. The source material was memory CD4+ T cells from PBMCs. Subset: CD45RA-negative fraction. The receptors originated from a young man in good health. Some clones in this sample may be carry-over from other donors' samples.

The rearrangement links TRBV28 to TRBJ1-2, with D perhaps TRBD1 (5 bases). CDR3 length: 14 residues. V gave up 2 bases and J gave up 4 bases, with 11 bases separating them. CDR1 and CDR2 (germline): MDHEN, SYDVKM. CDR3 residues: CASSLDGDGYGYTF. DNA for the CDR3: TGTGCCAGCAGTTTAGATGGGGACGGCTATGGCTACACCTTC.

The V call is TRBV6-5, the J call TRBJ2-6, with 7 bases lining up with TRBD1. This CDR3 contains 14 residues. Germline V lookup: CDR1 MNHEY, CDR2 SVGAGI. Trimming removed 7 bases from V and 4 bases from J; junction bases left unmatched: 4. The CDR3 DNA sequence: TGTGCCAGCAAGGGGGCGCAAGGGGCCAACGTCCTGACTTTC. It encodes CASKGAQGANVLTF.

CDR3 sequence: CASSQDRAAKHYEQYF. The CDR3 DNA reads as TGTGCCAGCAGCCAAGATAGGGCAGCTAAACACTACGAGCAGTACTTC. The chain links TRBV14 to TRBJ2-7, with no clear D. Per the germline V gene, CDR1 is SGHDN and CDR2 is FVKESK. V gave up 0 bases and J gave up 3 bases, with 15 bases separating them. The CDR3 contains 16 residues.

The V gene is TRBV4-2, the J gene TRBJ2-5, with 10 bases that match TRBD2. The CDR3 runs to 16 residues. V dropped 4 bases and J dropped 5; count of bases not matched to a gene: 10. Germline CDR1 and CDR2: LGHNA and YNFKEQ. In DNA, the CDR3 is TGTGCCAGCAGCCGAGAGCGGGAGGGCCGTGAGGAGACCCAGTACTTC. Protein product: CASSREREGREETQYF.

Points on this clone: Distinct nucleotide sequences in the sample also encode this CDR3. The chain is built from TRBV5-1 and TRBJ1-5; possible D gene TRBD1, 6 bases. Trimming cost V 5 bases and J 1 base, with 13 bases left between them. This CDR3 has 15 residues. Germline values: CDR1 SGHRS, CDR2 YFSETQ. This chain's CDR3 is CASSRGGESNQPQHF. The CDR3 DNA sequence: TGCGCCAGCAGTAGGGGGGGCGAGAGCAATCAGCCCCAGCATTTT.

V gene TRBV29-1 combines with J gene TRBJ1-3; a weak D match, TRBD1 (6 bases). The CDR3 loop spans 15 amino acids. The V gene's germline CDR1 is SQVTM and CDR2 ANQGSEA. Trimming removed 6 bases at V and 0 bases at J, with 15 bases between. The CDR3 sequence is CSVFLDSFSGNTIYF. The CDR3 nucleotides read TGCAGCGTCTTTCTGGACAGCTTCTCTGGAAACACCATATATTTT. The full variable domain, with the rest looked up from reference TRBV29-1 and TRBJ1-3, is SAVISQKPSRDICQRGTSLTIQCQVDSQVTMMFWYRQQPGQSLTLIATANQGSEATYESGFVIDKFPISRPNLTFSTLTVSNMSPEDSSIYLCSVFLDSFSGNTIYFGEGSWLTVV.

The CDR3 loop is CASSFRGLAEAFF. In DNA form, the CDR3 reads TGCGCCAGCAGCTTCAGGGGGCTCGCTGAAGCTTTCTTT. This chain joins TRBV5-1 and TRBJ1-1; 8 bases align to TRBD1. V gave up 2 bases and J gave up 6 bases; unmatched junction bases: 3. The CDR3 has 13 amino acids. Germline V lookup: CDR1 SGHRS, CDR2 YFSETQ.

This chain links TRBV28 with TRBJ1-5; TRBD1 matches at 7 bases. CDR3 length: 14 amino acids. After removal of 8 bases from V and 7 bases from J, the junction contained 11 bases not matched to a gene. Germline V CDR1 and CDR2: MDHEN, SYDVKM. In DNA form, the CDR3 reads TGTGCCAGCCTCCATAGACAGGGTCGGCAGCCCCAGCATTTT. Translating it yields CASLHRQGRQPQHF.

In DNA, the CDR3 is TGTGCCTGGACCGGTGGGAGGGCCGGGAAAGAGACCCAGTACTTC. It codes for CAWTGGRAGKETQYF. The rearrangement links TRBV30 to TRBJ2-5; TRBD2 matches 7 bases. The CDR3 loop spans 15 amino acids. V lost 4 bases and J lost 3; bases outside the gene matches: 11. Germline CDR1 is GTSNPN and CDR2 is SVGIG (reference sequence).

The chain carries TRBV4-1 and TRBJ2-5; perhaps TRBD2 as D (6 bases). Germline lookup yields CDR1 MGHRA and CDR2 YSYEKL. This CDR3 has 15 amino acids. Trimming removed 6 bases from V and 4 bases from J, with 18 bases in between. Here the CDR3 reads CASRKERVGGETQYF. The CDR3 region has the DNA TGCGCCAGCAGGAAAGAGCGGGTCGGTGGAGAGACCCAGTACTTC.

The chain recombines TRBV4-3 with TRBJ1-2; 9 bases are shared with TRBD1. The CDR3 is 18 residues long. Germline loops: CDR1 LGHNA, CDR2 YSLEER. Trimming removed 1 base from V and 4 bases from J; junction bases left unmatched: 13. The CDR3 coding sequence is TGCGCCAGCAGCCAAGGGCTAGAACAGGGGGCGAACTTCTATGGCTACACCTTC. The encoded protein is CASSQGLEQGANFYGYTF.

The chain has TRBV29-1 and TRBJ1-1; possible D gene TRBD1, 5 bases. Per germline, CDR1 SQVTM and CDR2 ANQGSEA. The CDR3 contains 15 residues. Trimming cost V 4 bases and J 7 bases, with 22 bases left between them. The CDR3: CSVVAGIRRTHEAFF. For the CDR3, the DNA is TGCAGCGTTGTTGCAGGAATTCGCCGGACACATGAAGCTTTCTTT.

The chain combines TRBV6-1 with TRBJ2-2; D is unclear. The CDR3 length is 15 residues. The germline gives CDR1 MNHNS, CDR2 SASEGT. V was cut by 7 bases and J by 0 bases, with 12 bases left in between. The CDR3 sequence: CASTEGSPNTGELFF. The CDR3 DNA reads TGTGCCAGCACCGAAGGCAGCCCGAACACCGGGGAGCTGTTTTTT.

The chain combines TRBV28 with TRBJ2-7, with no clear D. V lost 5 bases and J 0 bases, leaving 14 bases between the germline ends. The CDR3 has 15 amino acids. The germline V gene has CDR1 MDHEN and CDR2 SYDVKM. CDR3 protein: CASSPQVYTSYEQYF. In DNA form, the CDR3 reads TGTGCCAGCAGTCCCCAAGTCTATACCTCCTACGAGCAGTACTTC.

This clone was observed once. One base separates it from a far larger clone, so it is likely a read error. The chain joins TRBV30 to TRBJ1-2; weak D call: TRBD1 (6 bases). CDR1 and CDR2 (germline): GTSNPN, SVGIG (reference sequence). This CDR3 is 13 amino acids long. The CDR3 sequence is CAWRQGPKYGYAF. The CDR3 DNA sequence: TGTGCCTGGAGACAGGGCCCTAAGTATGGCTACGCCTTC.

The chain carries TRBV10-3 and TRBJ2-2; 10 nucleotides line up with TRBD2. CDR1 is ENHRY, CDR2 SYGVKD, per germline. This CDR3 contains 16 residues. The junction had 4 bases not matched to a gene; V was cut back by 6 bases and J by 0 bases. CDR3 DNA sequence: TGTGCCATCAGGGGACTAGCGTCTTCGAACACCGGGGAGCTGTTTTTT. Amino acid sequence: CAIRGLASSNTGELFF.

This clone was seen ten or more times. The chain is built from TRBV10-3 and TRBJ2-2; D gene uncertain. V dropped 2 bases and J dropped 0 bases, with 7 bases sitting between them. This CDR3 spans 15 amino acids. Looked up from germline, CDR1 is ENHRY and CDR2 is SYGVKD. CDR3 in amino acids: CAISEGNANTGELFF. The CDR3 bases are TGTGCCATCAGTGAGGGGAACGCGAACACCGGGGAGCTGTTTTTT.

The chain uses TRBV27 and TRBJ2-2; 12 nucleotides align to TRBD2. CDR1 and CDR2 (germline): MNHEY, SMNVEV (reference sequence). CDR3 size: 16 residues. Trimming cost V 3 bases and J 5 bases; bases outside gene matches: 4. The CDR3 DNA reads TGTGCCAGCAGTTTCGTTGGGACTAGCGGGACCGGGGAGCTGTTTTTT. Amino acids: CASSFVGTSGTGELFF.

CDR3 sequence reads: CASSIGSPGLVTGELFF. CDR3 bases: TGTGCCAGTAGTATAGGTTCCCCGGGACTAGTCACCGGGGAGCTGTTTTTT. This chain joins TRBV19 and TRBJ2-2, with TRBD2 matching over 8 bases. V gave up 1 base and J gave up 4 bases; unmatched junction bases: 8. There are 17 residues in the CDR3. Germline V CDR1 and CDR2: LNHDA, SQIVND (reference sequence).

This clone occurred once. This sample includes further DNA sequences coding for the same CDR3. The V and J genes are TRBV9 and TRBJ2-2; D is tentatively TRBD1 or TRBD2 (5 bases each). The germline V gene has CDR1 SGDLS and CDR2 YYNGEE. This CDR3 comprises 14 residues. V lost 4 bases, J lost 1 base, and 8 bases lay in between. The chain's CDR3 is CASSRDRNTGELFF. The CDR3 bases are TGTGCCAGCAGCCGGGACCGGAACACCGGGGAGCTGTTTTTT.